Following are 29 T cell receptor beta chains from one sample sequenced in a study of blood T cell repertoires in COVID-19. Sequencing was performed with immunoSEQ multiplex PCR; in TCRdb, only in-frame clones are kept and a portion is missing. The sample has 100,000 to 120,000 clones, around 84% seen once; the top ten hold over 15%. Input material: peripheral blood. Source of these receptors: an elderly woman with acute or convalescent COVID-19.

This sequence joins TRBV5-1 and TRBJ2-5; D is possibly TRBD2 (5 bases). V gave up 3 bases and J gave up 7 bases, with 10 bases separating them. The CDR3 sequence is 12 residues long. Germline V CDR1 and CDR2: SGHRS, YFSETQ. CDR3: CASSWSEGTQYF. CDR3 DNA: TGCGCCAGCAGCTGGTCTGAGGGGACCCAGTACTTC.

The chain combines TRBV7-9 with TRBJ1-1, with D perhaps TRBD1 (6 bases). The CDR3 totals 14 residues. V was pared by 2 bases and J by 3 bases, with 10 bases between. Germline V gene lookup returns CDR1 SEHNR and CDR2 FQNEAQ (reference sequence). CDR3 bases: TGTGCCAGCAGCTTACGGTCAGGGGACACTGAAGCTTTCTTT. This encodes CASSLRSGDTEAFF.

The chain uses TRBV20-1 and TRBJ2-5; 7 bases are shared with TRBD1. Germline V gene sequence: CDR1 DFQATT, CDR2 SNEGSKA (reference sequence). J gave up 1 base and V 3 bases, and 2 bases lay outside the gene matches. CDR3 length: 13 residues. The CDR3 region has the DNA TGCAGTGCTAGTGGACAGGCCCAAGAGACCCAGTACTTC. It is translated as CSASGQAQETQYF.

This sequence joins TRBV25-1 and TRBJ1-6; D gene unclear. CDR3 size: 15 residues. CDR1 and CDR2 from the germline V gene are MGHDK and SYGVNS. Trimming shortened V by 1 base and J by 8 bases, and 12 bases separated the two germline ends. In DNA, the CDR3 is TGTGCCAGCAGTGAATCACGGGGAGTCTATTCACCCCTCCACTTT. Translated, it gives CASSESRGVYSPLHF.

V is TRBV6-5 and J is TRBJ1-2; TRBD1 might be the D (5 bases). CDR1 is MNHEY and CDR2 is SVGAGI in the germline V gene. Trimming took 5 bases from V and 0 from J, leaving 10 bases between them. CDR3 size: 14 residues. The CDR3 spells CASSPFRANYGYTF. The CDR3 DNA reads TGTGCCAGCAGTCCCTTCAGGGCTAACTATGGCTACACCTTC.

The J gene is TRBJ2-7, the V gene TRBV6-2 or TRBV6-3; 8 bases fit TRBD1. The CDR3 extends over 16 amino acids. The J segment lost 7 bases and the V segment lost 6 bases, leaving 17 bases of the junction unmatched. The germline V gene has CDR1 MNHEY and CDR2 SVGEGT. CDR3 DNA: TGTGCCAGCAGCCCTTTGATGACAGGGGCCCGTGGAGAGCAGTACGTC. Translating it yields CASSPLMTGARGEQYV.

The rearrangement uses TRBV20-1 and TRBJ1-2, with D unresolved. The length of the CDR3 is 13 residues. Germline CDR1 DFQATT, CDR2 SNEGSKA (reference sequence). The germline V and J ends were trimmed by 3 bases and 4 bases, with 12 bases remaining between them. This chain's CDR3 is CSASPTASYGYTF. CDR3 in DNA: TGCAGTGCTAGTCCCACAGCCAGCTATGGCTACACCTTC.

The rearrangement joins TRBV19 to TRBJ2-7, with D hard to call. The CDR3 is 13 residues long. From germline, CDR1 is LNHDA and CDR2 SQIVND (reference sequence). The V end lost 5 bases, the J end lost 4 bases, and 12 bases lay between the germline ends. CDR3 sequence reads: CASSPKPFYEQYV. In nucleotides, the CDR3 is TGTGCCAGTAGTCCCAAGCCTTTTTACGAGCAGTACGTC.

This clone has more than one count but fewer than ten. The V and J genes are TRBV7-9 and TRBJ1-1; 7 nucleotides match TRBD1. The CDR3 is 15 residues long. Germline loops: CDR1 SEHNR, CDR2 FQNEAQ (reference sequence). J lost 1 base, V lost 6 bases, and 8 bases had no gene match. CDR3 DNA sequence: TGTGCCAGCAGTTCAACCGACAGGGCGAACACTGAAGCTTTCTTT. This encodes CASSSTDRANTEAFF.

The V gene is TRBV7-9, the J gene TRBJ2-2; D might be TRBD1 (6 bases). The CDR3 has 18 amino acids. Per germline, CDR1 SEHNR and CDR2 FQNEAQ (reference sequence). Trimming removed 5 bases at V and 2 bases at J, with 21 bases between. In DNA, the CDR3 is TGTGCCAGCAGCCCCTGGGTCGGCAGGGGCTTAAACACCGGGGAGCTGTTTTTT. This codes for CASSPWVGRGLNTGELFF.

This clone appeared a single time. The gene calls are TRBV5-1 and TRBJ2-2, with TRBD1 matching over 7 bases. Germline V gives CDR1 SGHRS, CDR2 YFSETQ. V gave up 4 bases and J gave up 3 bases; unmatched junction bases: 3. The CDR3 runs to 14 residues. The CDR3 sequence: CASSDQGDTGELFF. CDR3 nucleotides: TGCGCCAGCAGCGACCAGGGGGACACCGGGGAGCTGTTTTTT.

The chain combines TRBV2 with TRBJ1-6; 7 bases match TRBD1. CDR1 is SNHLY and CDR2 is FYNNEI in the germline V gene. This CDR3 has 14 residues. Trimming took 5 bases from V and 8 from J; bases not matched to a gene: 6. The CDR3 sequence is CASSSQGPDSPLHF. The CDR3 nucleotides are TGTGCCAGCAGTTCACAGGGGCCGGATTCACCCCTCCACTTT.

To note about this clone: This CDR3 is also generated by other DNA sequences in the sample. V usage is TRBV19 and J usage is TRBJ1-1, with 7 bases that match TRBD1. Germline V gives CDR1 LNHDA, CDR2 SQIVND (reference sequence). The trim removed 6 bases at V and 5 bases at J, leaving 9 bases unmatched. The CDR3 spans 14 residues. The CDR3 sequence: CASSRTGARTEAFF. CDR3 bases: TGTGCCAGTAGCAGGACAGGCGCTAGGACTGAAGCTTTCTTT.

This clone is a singleton in its sample. The chain has TRBV7-9 and TRBJ2-1, with TRBD2 matching over 14 bases. The germline gives CDR1 SEHNR, CDR2 FQNEAQ (reference sequence). The CDR3 has 18 amino acids. J lost 6 bases, V lost 0 bases, and 7 bases had no gene match. The CDR3 DNA sequence: TGTGCCAGCAGCTTAGCGTTGGCGGGACTAGCGGGAGTCAATGAGCAGTTCTTC. Translating it yields CASSLALAGLAGVNEQFF.

The chain uses TRBV28 and TRBJ1-1; no reliable D call. Trimming removed 8 bases at V and 5 bases at J, with 6 bases between. The germline CDR1 and CDR2 sequences are MDHEN and SYDVKM. This CDR3 spans 10 amino acids. The CDR3 DNA reads TGTGCCAGCGGGAGGACTGAAGCTTTCTTT. It translates to CASGRTEAFF.

This clone was detected only once. This sequence joins TRBV3-1 (or the pseudogene TRBV3-2) and TRBJ2-7; 7 bases match TRBD1. Trimming cost V 2 bases and J 2 bases; bases outside gene matches: 9. The germline V gene encodes CDR1 LGHDT and CDR2 YNNKEL (reference sequence). The CDR3 sequence is 16 residues long. The CDR3 loop reads CASSQYSGGEAYEQYF. The CDR3 region has the DNA TGTGCCAGCAGCCAATACTCAGGGGGTGAAGCCTACGAGCAGTACTTC.

The CDR3 nucleotides are TGTGCCAGCAGCCCCACAGGGTACCAAGAGACCCAGTACTTC. Protein product: CASSPTGYQETQYF. The V call is TRBV6-5, the J call TRBJ2-5, with a tentative D call TRBD1 (6 bases). The CDR3 has 14 residues. Germline V gene lookup returns CDR1 MNHEY and CDR2 SVGAGI. Trimming shortened V by 6 bases and J by 0 bases, and 11 bases separated the two germline ends.

This clone appeared a few times. The J gene is TRBJ2-3, the V gene TRBV5-1; maybe TRBD2 (6 bases). CDR1 is SGHRS and CDR2 is YFSETQ in the germline V gene. The length of the CDR3 is 14 residues. V was cut by 4 bases and J by 6 bases, with 15 bases left in between. CDR3 protein: CASSIRDFLDTQYF. The CDR3 region has the DNA TGCGCCAGCAGCATCCGGGACTTCTTGGATACGCAGTATTTT.

The chain employs TRBV29-1 and TRBJ1-6; TRBD1 matches 7 bases. The CDR3 has 14 amino acids. The V gene end was trimmed by 7 bases and the J gene end by 8 bases; junction bases not matched to a gene: 11. Germline loops: CDR1 SQVTM, CDR2 ANQGSEA. The chain's CDR3 is CSARTGEADSPLHF. The CDR3 region has the DNA TGCAGCGCCCGGACAGGCGAGGCTGATTCACCCCTCCACTTT.

This clone was counted a few times. J is TRBJ2-3 and V is TRBV28; TRBD2 matches at 9 bases. Germline V gene data show CDR1 as MDHEN and CDR2 as SYDVKM. Trimming removed 3 bases from V and 2 bases from J; junction bases left unmatched: 6. This CDR3 comprises 16 residues. The CDR3 sequence: CASSLPSGINTDTQYF. DNA of the CDR3: TGTGCCAGCAGTTTGCCTAGCGGGATAAACACAGATACGCAGTATTTT.

This chain links TRBV21-1 with TRBJ1-1. TRBV21-1 corresponds to a pseudogene. The CDR3 runs to 12 residues. CDR3 nucleotides: TGTGCCAGCAGCCAGAGTAGGTCGGGAGCTTTCTTT. It translates to CASSQSRSGAFF.

The chain joins TRBV7-9 to TRBJ1-2, with 9 bases matching TRBD1. J gave up 8 bases and V 4 bases, and 11 bases lay outside the gene matches. This CDR3 spans 15 amino acids. CDR1 and CDR2 from the germline V gene are SEHNR and FQNEAQ (reference sequence). DNA for the CDR3: TGTGCCAGCAGCTCTAGGACAGGGGCGACGGAGGGCTACACCTTC. It translates to CASSSRTGATEGYTF.

The rearrangement uses TRBV7-6 and TRBJ2-3; unclear D gene. Germline V gene lookup returns CDR1 SGHVS and CDR2 FNYEAQ. The germline V and J ends were trimmed by 3 bases and 10 bases, with 14 bases remaining between them. CDR3 length equals 13 residues. The CDR3 reads CASSFPLGEAQYF. Written as DNA, the CDR3 is TGTGCCAGCAGCTTCCCTCTCGGAGAGGCGCAGTATTTT.

This rearrangement joins TRBV5-8 to TRBJ1-2, with a tentative D call TRBD1 (5 bases). This CDR3 is 14 amino acids long. Germline assignment: CDR1 SGHTS and CDR2 YDEGEE. Trimming shortened V by 0 bases and J by 1 base, and 7 bases separated the two germline ends. The CDR3 is CASSLAGLNYGYTF. CDR3 sequence (DNA): TGTGCCAGCAGCTTGGCAGGGCTTAACTATGGCTACACCTTC.

The V and J genes are TRBV12-3 or TRBV12-4 and TRBJ2-5; possible D gene TRBD2, 5 bases. Trimming shortened V by 6 bases and J by 7 bases, and 12 bases separated the two germline ends. This CDR3 has 12 amino acids. CDR3 region: CASRASAGTQYF. The CDR3 DNA is TGTGCCAGCAGGGCGTCTGCGGGGACCCAGTACTTC.

The chain links TRBV6-5 to TRBJ2-1; 7 bases line up with TRBD2. The CDR3 is made up of 13 amino acids. Germline trimming cut 9 bases from V and 6 bases from J; bases unmatched to any gene: 8. Per the germline V gene, CDR1 is MNHEY and CDR2 is SVGAGI. The CDR3 DNA reads TGTGCCAGTGTTGGGGGAGGGCTCAATGAGCAGTTCTTC. It codes for CASVGGGLNEQFF.

The chain is built from TRBV18 and TRBJ1-1; TRBD1 is a possible D gene (5 bases). Per the germline V gene, CDR1 is KGHSH and CDR2 is LQKENI. Deletions cut 3 bases from V and 4 bases from J, with 12 bases between. This CDR3 has 14 residues. The CDR3 coding sequence is TGTGCCAGCTCACCCAACCAGGGAGGCACTGAAGCTTTCTTT. Amino acids: CASSPNQGGTEAFF.

The sample holds one count of this clone. V gene TRBV5-6 combines with J gene TRBJ2-4, with D tentatively TRBD2 (6 bases). Trimming took 2 bases from V and 3 from J, leaving 12 bases between them. The CDR3 runs 15 residues. Germline V gene data show CDR1 as SGHDT and CDR2 as YYEEEE. The CDR3 is CASSFGGFGKNIQYF. The CDR3, as DNA: TGTGCCAGCAGCTTCGGGGGATTCGGCAAAAACATTCAGTACTTC. The full variable domain, in which reference TRBV5-6 and TRBJ2-4 provide the parts outside the CDR3, is DAGVTQSPTHLIKTRGQQVTLRCSPKSGHDTVSWYQQALGQGPQFIFQYYEEEERQRGNFPDRFSGHQFPNYSSELNVNALLLGDSALYLCASSFGGFGKNIQYFGAGTRLSVL.

In its sample, this clone was seen many times. J is TRBJ1-5 and V is TRBV2; perhaps TRBD1 as D (5 bases). V was trimmed by 2 bases and J by 4 bases, leaving 6 bases between them. This CDR3 is 13 amino acids long. Germline assignment: CDR1 SNHLY and CDR2 FYNNEI. Here the CDR3 DNA reads TGTGCCAGCAGTGAACGGGGGAATCAGCCCCAGCATTTT. Amino acids: CASSERGNQPQHF.